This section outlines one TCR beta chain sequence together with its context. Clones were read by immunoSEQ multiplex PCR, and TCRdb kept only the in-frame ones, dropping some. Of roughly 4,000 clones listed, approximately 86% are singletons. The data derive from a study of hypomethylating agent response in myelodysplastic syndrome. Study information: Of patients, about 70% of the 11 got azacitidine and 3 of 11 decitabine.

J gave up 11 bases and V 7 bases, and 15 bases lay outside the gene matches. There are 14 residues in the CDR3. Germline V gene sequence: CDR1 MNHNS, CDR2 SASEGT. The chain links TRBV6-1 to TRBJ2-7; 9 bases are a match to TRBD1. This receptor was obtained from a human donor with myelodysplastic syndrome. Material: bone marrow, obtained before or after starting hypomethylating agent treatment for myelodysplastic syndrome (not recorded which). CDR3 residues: CASTSVPGQGWEYF. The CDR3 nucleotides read TGTGCCAGCACCTCGGTCCCGGGACAGGGCTGGGAGTACTTC.